Below, 17 T cell receptor beta chains from the same sample are listed, as sequenced in a study of blood T cell repertoires in COVID-19. Clones were sequenced by immunoSEQ multiplex PCR, and TCRdb holds only the in-frame ones, with some missing. The top ten hold 25% to 30% of the sample, which has fewer than 25,000 clones, approximately 88% seen once. The material sequenced was peripheral blood. Every receptor here comes from an older man with COVID-19, enrolled during active disease.

V usage is TRBV7-9 and J usage is TRBJ1-1; D perhaps matches TRBD1 (6 bases). Trimming shortened V by 4 bases and J by 7 bases, and 13 bases separated the two germline ends. The CDR3 covers 13 residues. CDR1 and CDR2 (germline): SEHNR, FQNEAQ (reference sequence). CDR3 DNA sequence: TGTGCCAGCAGCTCCCGGGGGGGGCTTGAAGCTTTCTTT. It encodes CASSSRGGLEAFF.

The V gene is TRBV7-7, the J gene TRBJ2-3; 13 nucleotides line up with TRBD2. This CDR3 is built from 16 residues. The junction had 7 bases not matched to a gene; V was cut back by 5 bases and J by 5 bases. The germline V gene encodes CDR1 SSHAT and CDR2 FNYEAQ (reference sequence). The CDR3 here is CASSPGLAGALDTQYF. In nucleotides, the CDR3 is TGTGCCAGCAGCCCTGGACTAGCGGGAGCGCTAGATACGCAGTATTTT.

V and J are TRBV6-6 and TRBJ1-4, with D perhaps TRBD1 (5 bases). The CDR3 loop spans 15 amino acids. The V end lost 4 bases, the J end lost 8 bases, and 17 bases lay between the germline ends. Germline CDR1 and CDR2: MNHNY and SVGAGI (reference sequence). This chain's CDR3 is CASSSRDEDREKLFF. The CDR3 coding sequence is TGTGCCAGCAGTTCGCGGGACGAGGATCGGGAAAAACTGTTTTTT.

This clone was seen a handful of times. The chain links TRBV27 to TRBJ2-2, with 11 bases matching TRBD2. CDR1 and CDR2 from the germline V gene are MNHEY and SMNVEV (reference sequence). Trimming removed 6 bases from V and 4 bases from J; junction bases left unmatched: 16. CDR3 length equals 19 residues. CDR3 bases: TGTGCCAGCAGCCTTGGGACTAGCGGCCTTCCCAGGGGCACCGGGGAGCTGTTTTTT. It yields the protein CASSLGTSGLPRGTGELFF.

A note on this clone: One end of the junction varies from germline; a read error may be responsible. The chain employs TRBV2 and TRBJ1-5, with unresolved D. This CDR3 comprises 12 residues. Germline CDR1 SNHLY, CDR2 FYNNEI. The CDR3 DNA is TGTGCCAGCAGTGAACTGAGTGGCAGGCCCGATTTT. It specifies CASSELSGRPDF.

The genes are TRBV4-1 and TRBJ1-6; TRBD1 matches at 7 bases. Per germline, CDR1 MGHRA and CDR2 YSYEKL. The J segment lost 4 bases and the V segment lost 3 bases, leaving 9 bases of the junction unmatched. The CDR3 has 17 amino acids. CDR3 coding DNA: TGCGCCAGCAGCCACGGGTTGAGGGACAGATATAATTCACCCCTCCACTTT. It translates to CASSHGLRDRYNSPLHF.

This clone was seen only once. The V call is TRBV4-1, the J call TRBJ1-2; D not certain. Per the germline V gene, CDR1 is MGHRA and CDR2 is YSYEKL. CDR3 length equals 14 residues. V gave up 1 base and J gave up 0 bases, with 6 bases separating them. This CDR3 reads CASSQVRSNYGYTF. As DNA, the CDR3 is TGCGCCAGCAGCCAAGTACGGTCTAACTATGGCTACACCTTC.

The chain has TRBV27 and TRBJ2-3; TRBD2 matches 9 bases. V lost 6 bases, J lost 6 bases, and 10 bases stayed unmatched. Germline CDR1 and CDR2: MNHEY and SMNVEV (reference sequence). The CDR3 totals 15 residues. The chain's CDR3 is CASRLIAGVLDTQYF. CDR3 DNA: TGTGCCAGCAGACTAATAGCGGGAGTATTGGATACGCAGTATTTT.

The J gene is TRBJ2-5, the V gene TRBV7-6; D possibly corresponds to TRBD2 (5 bases). The CDR3 covers 14 residues. Germline-derived CDR1 and CDR2 are SGHVS and FNYEAQ. The V end was cut by 4 bases, the J end by 5 bases, with 14 bases between. The CDR3 bases are TGTGCCAGCAGCTCACCAGATCGCGGGGAGACCCAGTACTTC. This sequence encodes CASSSPDRGETQYF. The complete variable domain, with remaining parts taken from reference TRBV7-6 and TRBJ2-5, reads GAGVSQSPRYKVTKRGQDVALRCDPISGHVSLYWYRQALGQGPEFLTYFNYEAQQDKSGLPNDRFSAERPEGSISTLTIQRTEQRDSAMYRCASSSPDRGETQYFGPGTRLLVL.

The chain recombines TRBV6-2 or TRBV6-3 with TRBJ2-7; D possibly corresponds to TRBD1 (5 bases). The CDR3 spans 14 residues. V shed 6 bases and J shed 3 bases, with 15 bases lying between them. The germline V gene has CDR1 MNHEY and CDR2 SVGEGT. The CDR3 DNA sequence: TGTGCCAGCAGCCTGGTGGACACTTTCTACGAGCAGTACTTC. Protein: CASSLVDTFYEQYF.

The chain employs TRBV5-6 and TRBJ2-1, with 8 bases identical to TRBD2. With 6 bases clipped from V and 4 bases from J, the junction kept 6 bases outside the gene matches. The germline CDR1 and CDR2 sequences are SGHDT and YYEEEE. The CDR3 loop spans 14 amino acids. CDR3 DNA sequence: TGTGCCAGCACCCCGGGGGGGAATTACAATGAGCAGTTCTTC. Translation: CASTPGGNYNEQFF.

This clone was seen only a few times. The rearrangement joins TRBV5-1 to TRBJ2-7; TRBD2 matches 12 bases. V shed 3 bases and J 3 bases; nucleotides not matched to a gene: 7. CDR1 is SGHRS and CDR2 is YFSETQ in the germline V gene. The CDR3 extends over 16 amino acids. This CDR3 is CASSSLLAGGVYEQYF. Written as DNA, the CDR3 is TGCGCCAGCAGCTCGTTACTAGCGGGGGGTGTCTACGAGCAGTACTTC. Full variable domain (rest looked up from reference TRBV5-1 and TRBJ2-7): KAGVTQTPRYLIKTRGQQVTLSCSPISGHRSVSWYQQTPGQGLQFLFEYFSETQRNKGNFPGRFSGRQFSNSRSEMNVSTLELGDSALYLCASSSLLAGGVYEQYFGPGTRLTVT.

The chain combines TRBV19 with TRBJ1-5, with TRBD1 matching over 7 bases. The germline V gene has CDR1 LNHDA and CDR2 SQIVND (reference sequence). The CDR3 consists of 13 residues. V shed 4 bases and J 5 bases; nucleotides not matched to a gene: 2. The CDR3: CASSTRGHQPQHF. Here the CDR3 DNA reads TGTGCCAGTAGTACAAGGGGGCATCAGCCCCAGCATTTT.

The gene calls are TRBV18 and TRBJ2-4; 10 bases are shared with TRBD1. Trimming took 0 bases from V and 6 from J; bases not matched to a gene: 5. CDR1 KGHSH and CDR2 LQKENI come from the germline V gene. The CDR3 extends over 16 amino acids. The CDR3 bases are TGTGCCAGCTCACCACCCAGGACAGGGGGAGGAAACATTCAGTACTTC. This gives the protein CASSPPRTGGGNIQYF.

V gene TRBV5-1 combines with J gene TRBJ1-4, with a possible D match to TRBD1 (6 bases). CDR3 length: 15 amino acids. V was shortened by 2 bases and J by 7 bases, with 15 bases between the two germline ends. In germline, CDR1 is SGHRS, CDR2 YFSETQ. This chain's CDR3 is CASSLQVGRGEKLFF. The CDR3 DNA sequence: TGCGCCAGCAGCTTACAGGTTGGCAGGGGTGAAAAACTGTTTTTT.

This clone has more than one count but fewer than ten. The genes are TRBV19 and TRBJ1-1; maybe TRBD1 (6 bases). The V gene's germline CDR1 is LNHDA and CDR2 SQIVND (reference sequence). The CDR3 loop spans 14 amino acids. Trimming removed 3 bases at V and 1 base at J, with 9 bases between. Written as DNA, the CDR3 is TGTGCCAGTAGTATCTTACAGGGGAACACTGAAGCTTTCTTT. It encodes CASSILQGNTEAFF.

The chain couples TRBV5-1 to TRBJ2-7, with D maybe TRBD2 (6 bases). CDR3 size: 15 residues. V was cut by 2 bases and J by 5 bases, with 17 bases left in between. CDR1 SGHRS and CDR2 YFSETQ come from the germline V gene. The CDR3: CASSFGWDFPHEQYF. CDR3 bases: TGCGCCAGCAGCTTCGGATGGGACTTCCCCCACGAGCAGTACTTC. Full variable domain (missing parts from reference TRBV5-1 and TRBJ2-7): KAGVTQTPRYLIKTRGQQVTLSCSPISGHRSVSWYQQTPGQGLQFLFEYFSETQRNKGNFPGRFSGRQFSNSRSEMNVSTLELGDSALYLCASSFGWDFPHEQYFGPGTRLTVT.